This T cell receptor (beta chain) appears in the sequencing data of a study of cytomegalovirus exposure and HLA in healthy donors. 60 Vbeta and 13 Jbeta primers were used in PCR. Libraries were prepared by immunoSEQ multiplex PCR; TCRdb keeps only in-frame clonotypes and omits some of them. The sample shows about 200,000 clones, 86% of them seen only once. There are 16 residues in the CDR3. The V gene's germline CDR1 is MNHNS and CDR2 SASEGT. The V and J ends lost 6 bases and 4 bases, in that order; junction bases with no gene match: 9. The rearrangement uses TRBV6-1 and TRBJ2-2; 9 nucleotides agree with TRBD2. Sequenced: PBMCs. The clonotype comes from a woman aged 30 to 39 in good health and CMV-seronegative. CDR3 nucleotide sequence: TGTGCCAGCAGGGAAATTAGCGGGAGACGCACCGGGGAGCTGTTTTTT. It codes for CASREISGRRTGELFF.